The 17 T cell receptor beta chains listed next were all sequenced from one sample in a study of cytomegalovirus exposure and HLA in healthy donors. PCR involved 60 Vbeta and 13 Jbeta primers. The table came from immunoSEQ multiplex PCR; TCRdb's copy has only in-frame clones and leaves some out. The repertoire holds 100,000 to 150,000 clones, about 74% seen once, with 0.94% in the top ten. The sequenced sample was PBMCs. The receptors were gathered from an older woman in good health and CMV-seronegative.

V and J are TRBV29-1 and TRBJ2-1; 8 bases map to TRBD2. J gave up 9 bases and V 6 bases, and 7 bases lay outside the gene matches. This CDR3 is 12 amino acids long. Germline-derived CDR1 and CDR2 are SQVTM and ANQGSEA. The DNA of the CDR3 is TGCAGCGTGGTCGGGGGGGCCGTTGAGCAGTTCTTC. Its translation is CSVVGGAVEQFF.

This chain connects TRBV19 to TRBJ2-2; 14 bases map to TRBD2. The CDR3 runs to 16 residues. The V gene's germline CDR1 is LNHDA and CDR2 SQIVND (reference sequence). The junction had 5 bases not matched to a gene; V was cut back by 5 bases and J by 6 bases. In nucleotides, the CDR3 is TGTGCCAGTAGTCCTGGGACTAGCGGGAGTGCCGGGGAGCTGTTTTTT. Residues: CASSPGTSGSAGELFF.

There are a few counts of this clone. CDR3 sequence reads: CASSLTGGPGVGDEQFF. As DNA, the CDR3 is TGTGCCAGCAGCTTAACGGGGGGTCCGGGAGTCGGAGATGAGCAGTTCTTC. The J gene is TRBJ2-1, the V gene TRBV7-3; D might be TRBD2 (6 bases). The germline V and J ends were trimmed by 0 bases and 8 bases, with 20 bases remaining between them. Per the germline V gene, CDR1 is SGHTA and CDR2 is FQGTGA. The CDR3 has 17 amino acids.

This chain uses TRBV11-3 with TRBJ2-5, with a possible D match to TRBD2 (5 bases). There are 15 residues in the CDR3. The V end lost 5 bases, the J end lost 2 bases, and 15 bases lay between the germline ends. Germline V CDR1 and CDR2: SGHNT, YENEEA. CDR3 sequence reads: CASSPGGPRQETQYF. CDR3 in DNA: TGTGCCAGCAGCCCCGGAGGACCAAGACAAGAGACCCAGTACTTC.

This clone was seen once. The V call is TRBV9, the J call TRBJ1-4; D is possibly TRBD1 (6 bases). The CDR3 covers 16 residues. Germline V lookup: CDR1 SGDLS, CDR2 YYNGEE. V was clipped by 0 bases and J by 4 bases, with 13 bases between them. CDR3 in amino acids: CASSVGVGQGNEKLFF. CDR3 DNA: TGTGCCAGCAGCGTAGGGGTGGGACAAGGTAATGAAAAACTGTTTTTT.

The gene calls are TRBV29-1 and TRBJ2-6; 8 bases fit TRBD2. Germline CDR1 is SQVTM and CDR2 is ANQGSEA. Trimming cost V 6 bases and J 0 bases; bases outside gene matches: 7. The CDR3 contains 16 residues. The DNA of the CDR3 is TGCAGCGTCGGGGGGGGCAGTGGCTCTGGGGCCAACGTCCTGACTTTC. It codes for CSVGGGSGSGANVLTF.

This clone appeared a few times. This chain connects TRBV18 to TRBJ2-2; D perhaps matches TRBD1 (6 bases). Germline values: CDR1 KGHSH, CDR2 LQKENI. The CDR3 has 16 amino acids. With 0 bases removed from V and 1 base from J, the gap between germline ends came to 9 bases. CDR3 bases: TGTGCCAGCTCACCACCCCAGGGGAGGAACACCGGGGAGCTGTTTTTT. Its protein is CASSPPQGRNTGELFF.

V and J are TRBV7-3 and TRBJ2-2; tentatively, D is TRBD2 (7 bases). V was trimmed by 5 bases and J by 1 base, leaving 14 bases between them. The germline V gene encodes CDR1 SGHTA and CDR2 FQGTGA. CDR3 size: 16 residues. Here the CDR3 reads CASSRGGSRNTGELFF. In nucleotides, the CDR3 is TGTGCCAGCAGCAGGGGGGGGTCAAGGAACACCGGGGAGCTGTTTTTT. The full variable domain, its missing parts supplied by reference TRBV7-3 and TRBJ2-2, is GAGVSQTPSNKVTEKGKYVELRCDPISGHTALYWYRQSLGQGPEFLIYFQGTGAADDSGLPNDRFFAVRPEGSVSTLKIQRTERGDSAVYLCASSRGGSRNTGELFFGEGSRLTVL.

The V call is TRBV7-2, the J call TRBJ1-6, with D perhaps TRBD1 (5 bases). Per the germline V gene, CDR1 is SGHTA and CDR2 is FQGNSA. The V end lost 5 bases, the J end lost 6 bases, and 11 bases lay between the germline ends. This CDR3 comprises 14 residues. For the CDR3, the DNA is TGTGCCAGCAGCGGGGGGGGAGCTAATTCACCCCTCCACTTT. Encoded protein: CASSGGGANSPLHF.

The chain carries TRBV6-1 and TRBJ1-1; D might be TRBD1 (5 bases). CDR3 length equals 12 residues. In germline, CDR1 is MNHNS, CDR2 SASEGT. Trimming pared 7 bases from V and 4 bases from J, leaving 10 bases between. The CDR3 nucleotides read TGTGCCAGCAACAGGTTGGGCACTGAAGCTTTCTTT. Translating it yields CASNRLGTEAFF.

Only one count was recorded for this clone. The chain employs TRBV6-5 and TRBJ1-5; 10 bases are shared with TRBD1. Germline V gene data show CDR1 as MNHEY and CDR2 as SVGAGI. The CDR3 spans 14 residues. Trimming at V came to 5 bases and at J to 10 bases, leaving 8 bases not matched to a gene. The CDR3 coding sequence is TGTGCCAGCAGTATACGGACAGGGGGGCAACCCCAGCATTTT. It is translated as CASSIRTGGQPQHF.

This chain uses TRBV7-3 with TRBJ1-2; 8 bases are a match to TRBD1. Trimming at V came to 4 bases and at J to 6 bases, leaving 4 bases not matched to a gene. The germline gives CDR1 SGHTA, CDR2 FQGTGA. CDR3 length: 13 residues. DNA for the CDR3: TGTGCCAGCAGCTCAGGGGGCGGGGATGGCTACACCTTC. This sequence encodes CASSSGGGDGYTF.

This clone came up many times. This sequence joins TRBV15 and TRBJ1-6; 7 bases align to TRBD1. V shed 0 bases, J shed 6 bases, and the junction held 8 bases outside the gene matches. This CDR3 has 17 amino acids. In germline, CDR1 is LNHNV, CDR2 YYDKDF (reference sequence). The CDR3 nucleotides are TGTGCCACCAGCAGAGAGCCGAAGAACAGGGGTAATTCACCCCTCCACTTT. It is translated as CATSREPKNRGNSPLHF.

The chain recombines TRBV5-3 with TRBJ2-1, with 7 positions matching TRBD2. TRBV5-3 is treated as an ORF (open reading frame) with a function not yet certain. Trimming cost V 6 bases and J 6 bases; bases outside gene matches: 18. This CDR3 region has 17 residues. The CDR3 nucleotides read TGTGCCAGAACCCAGGCTGACGAGGGAGGGTTCGGCAATGAGCAGTTCTTC. Its protein product is CARTQADEGGFGNEQFF.

The gene calls are TRBV11-2 and TRBJ2-7; 10 bases are shared with TRBD1. Germline V CDR1 and CDR2: SGHAT, FQNNGV. The CDR3 has 16 amino acids. V shed 5 bases and J 2 bases; nucleotides not matched to a gene: 9. For the CDR3, the DNA is TGTGCCAGCAGCGGACCGGGACAGGGGCACACCTACGAGCAGTACTTC. It translates to CASSGPGQGHTYEQYF.

This clone showed up just a few times. V is TRBV29-1 and J is TRBJ2-5; TRBD1 might be the D (6 bases). The germline V gene has CDR1 SQVTM and CDR2 ANQGSEA. The CDR3 totals 14 residues. Trimming stripped 0 bases from V and 1 base from J, with 9 bases between. CDR3 bases: TGCAGCGTTGAAGAAAGGGACACCCAAGAGACCCAGTACTTC. Residues: CSVEERDTQETQYF.

This clone was counted only a few times. The V and J genes are TRBV11-3 and TRBJ2-1; 11 positions match TRBD2. The CDR3 length is 16 residues. The germline V gene has CDR1 SGHNT and CDR2 YENEEA. V shed 1 base, J shed 4 bases, and the junction held 3 bases outside the gene matches. CDR3 in DNA: TGTGCCAGCAGCTTAGCGGGGACTAGCGGTTACAATGAGCAGTTCTTC. This codes for CASSLAGTSGYNEQFF.